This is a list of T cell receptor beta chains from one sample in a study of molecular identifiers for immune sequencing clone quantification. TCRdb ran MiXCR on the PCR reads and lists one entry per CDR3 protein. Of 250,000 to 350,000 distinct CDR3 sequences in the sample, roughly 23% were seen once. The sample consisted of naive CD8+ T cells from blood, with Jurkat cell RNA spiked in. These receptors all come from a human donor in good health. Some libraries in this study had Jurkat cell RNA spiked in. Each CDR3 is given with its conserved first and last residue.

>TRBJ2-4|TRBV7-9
CASSLGEVKNIQYF
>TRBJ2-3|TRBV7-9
CASSLNFGQLSTDTQYF
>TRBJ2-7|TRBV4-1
CASSQREGSYEQYF
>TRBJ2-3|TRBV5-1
CASSPPGYITDTQYF
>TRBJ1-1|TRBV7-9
CASSLDRGKGLNTEAFF
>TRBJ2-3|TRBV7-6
CASNVAGVTDTQYF
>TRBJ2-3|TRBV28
CASSLTGALTDTQYF
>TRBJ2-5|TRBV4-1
CASSQDPGDPMNF
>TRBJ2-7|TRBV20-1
CSARDFQRPGEQYF
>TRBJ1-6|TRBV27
CASSLTQADNSPLHF
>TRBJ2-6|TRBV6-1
CASSVQGSGANVLTF
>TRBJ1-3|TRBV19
CASSPQGGRSSSGNTIYF
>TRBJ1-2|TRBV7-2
CASSATVNYGYTF
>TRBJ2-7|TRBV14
CASSQEALAGLSYEQYF
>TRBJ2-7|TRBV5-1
CASSHDSGSRVEQYF
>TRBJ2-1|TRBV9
CASSGKSGSYNEQFF
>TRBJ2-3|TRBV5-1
CASSLKRGVDTQYF
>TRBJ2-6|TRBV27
CASNRQTGIPSGANVLTF
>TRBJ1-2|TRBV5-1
CASSLGPENYGYTF
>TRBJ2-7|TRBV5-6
CASSLSPGRLEQYF
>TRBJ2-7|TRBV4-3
CASSQDAFGRVSYEQYF
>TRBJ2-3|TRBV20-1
CSARDLEASGGATDTQYF
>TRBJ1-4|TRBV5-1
CASSLDLSNEKLFF
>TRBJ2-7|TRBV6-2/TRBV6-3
CATDPTGYYEQYF
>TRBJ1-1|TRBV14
CASSQEYVTEAFF
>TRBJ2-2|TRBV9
CASSVGGDTGELFF
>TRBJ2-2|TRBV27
CASSLLREGYTGELFF
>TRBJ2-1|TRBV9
CASGSLSDTYNEQFF
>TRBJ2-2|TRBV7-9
CASSLDRRAGTGELFF
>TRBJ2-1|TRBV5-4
CASSLGSAGNELVRF
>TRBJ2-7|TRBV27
CASSNSGQGYEQYF
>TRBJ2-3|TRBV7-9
CASSNFGLAGGAGADTQYF
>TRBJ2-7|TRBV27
CANRPEDAYEQYF
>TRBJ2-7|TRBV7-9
CASSSTGTGSEQYF
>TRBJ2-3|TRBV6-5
CASSYERDTDTQYF
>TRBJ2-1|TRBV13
CASSSLIVSGSSYNERFF
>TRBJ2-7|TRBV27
CASSYATSYEQYF
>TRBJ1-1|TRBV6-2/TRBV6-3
CASSYLGTEAFF
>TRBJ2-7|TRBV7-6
CASSLRGVGEQYF
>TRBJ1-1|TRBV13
CASSPRGDRGWTMNTEAFF
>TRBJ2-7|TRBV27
CASGGGPGYEQYF
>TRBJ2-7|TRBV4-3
CASSQDSTKGGPYEQYF
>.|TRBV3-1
CASSQDTRAPSYEQFF
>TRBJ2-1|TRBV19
CASSWGGGYNEQFF
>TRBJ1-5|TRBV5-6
CASSLGGYQPQHF
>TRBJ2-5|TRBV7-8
CASSFGLAKETQYF
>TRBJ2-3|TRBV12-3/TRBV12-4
CASSYDNPTQYF
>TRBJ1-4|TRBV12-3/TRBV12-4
CASSSGTFLEKLFF
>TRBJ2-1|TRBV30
CAWTFGQWYNEQFF
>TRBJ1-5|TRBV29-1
CSVAQVVSRDKNQPQHF
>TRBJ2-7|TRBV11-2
CASTPPISYEQYF
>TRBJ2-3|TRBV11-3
CASSLDQGAGGFTDTQYF
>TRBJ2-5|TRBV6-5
CASSYSNLAGEETQYF
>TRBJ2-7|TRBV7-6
CASSLYMDSYEQYF
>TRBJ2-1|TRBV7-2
CASSLDFPRQGFYNEQFF